The next 14 T cell receptor beta chains were all read from a single sample in a study of T cell responses to AZD1222 COVID-19 vaccine. Data came from immunoSEQ multiplex PCR; TCRdb stores just in-frame clones and leaves some out. The sample has about 120,000 clones; approximately 90% are singletons. The specimen was peripheral blood, collected 28 days after the second AZD1222 dose. These receptors all come from an adult who received the AZD1222 COVID-19 vaccine.

The rearrangement joins TRBV4-1 to TRBJ1-5; D not certain. CDR1 is MGHRA and CDR2 is YSYEKL in the germline V gene. V was pared by 2 bases and J by 7 bases, with 9 bases between. The CDR3 spans 13 residues. For the CDR3, the DNA is TGCGCCAGCAGCCAATCCGTAAACCAGCCCCAGCATTTT. Amino acid sequence: CASSQSVNQPQHF.

The V gene is TRBV7-2, the J gene TRBJ1-1; the D is unclear. The CDR3 has 14 amino acids. V lost 1 base and J lost 1, with 7 bases in between. Looked up from germline, CDR1 is SGHTA and CDR2 is FQGNSA. CDR3 sequence (DNA): TGTGCCAGCAGCTTAGGCTGGGGGAACACTGAAGCTTTCTTT. Residues: CASSLGWGNTEAFF. Supplemented by reference TRBV7-2 and TRBJ1-1, the full variable domain reads GAGVSQSPSNKVTEKGKDVELRCDPISGHTALYWYRQSLGQGLEFLIYFQGNSAPDKSGLPSDRFSAERTGGSVSTLTIQRTQQEDSAVYLCASSLGWGNTEAFFGQGTRLTVV.

This chain joins TRBV3-1 (or the pseudogene TRBV3-2) and TRBJ2-5; D might be TRBD2 (5 bases). Germline V gene lookup returns CDR1 LGHDT and CDR2 YNNKEL (reference sequence). CDR3 length: 13 amino acids. Trimming removed 3 bases at V and 5 bases at J, with 10 bases between. The CDR3 protein is CASSHRAGETQYF. CDR3 coding DNA: TGTGCCAGCAGCCATCGGGCGGGTGAGACCCAGTACTTC.

The V gene is TRBV5-6, the J gene TRBJ2-7; 11 bases fit TRBD1. The CDR3 has 17 amino acids. With 3 bases clipped from V and 0 bases from J, the junction kept 8 bases outside the gene matches. The germline V gene has CDR1 SGHDT and CDR2 YYEEEE. CDR3 sequence reads: CASSSITGTGGSYEQYF. The CDR3 nucleotides read TGTGCCAGCAGCTCCATCACCGGGACAGGGGGCTCCTACGAGCAGTACTTC.

The V and J genes are TRBV28 and TRBJ1-5; D call uncertain. The CDR3 runs to 15 residues. V lost 5 bases to trimming and J lost 3 bases, with 14 bases between them. Germline V gene sequence: CDR1 MDHEN, CDR2 SYDVKM. CDR3 sequence: CASSPNGLNNQPQHF. The CDR3 nucleotides read TGTGCCAGCAGTCCAAACGGACTGAACAATCAGCCCCAGCATTTT.

V is TRBV27 and J is TRBJ2-1, with a weak D call TRBD2 (6 bases). The V gene's germline CDR1 is MNHEY and CDR2 SMNVEV (reference sequence). This CDR3 has 16 amino acids. The V end was cut by 5 bases, the J end by 8 bases, with 22 bases between. The chain's CDR3 is CASSPQLGGRGYEQFF. The CDR3, as DNA: TGTGCCAGCAGTCCCCAACTGGGGGGAAGAGGCTATGAGCAGTTCTTC.

This clone turned up a few times. The chain employs TRBV7-3 and TRBJ1-6, with 8 bases identical to TRBD1. CDR1 is SGHTA, CDR2 FQGTGA, per germline. The CDR3 totals 14 residues. V gave up 5 bases and J gave up 10 bases; unmatched junction bases: 7. The CDR3 here is CASSPTGGVSPLHF. CDR3 in DNA: TGTGCCAGCAGCCCCACAGGGGGGGTATCACCCCTCCACTTT.

This clone occurred a few times. The V gene is TRBV19, the J gene TRBJ1-2; 7 nucleotides align to TRBD1. Trimming at V came to 5 bases and at J to 8 bases, leaving 5 bases not matched to a gene. The CDR3 spans 12 residues. In germline, CDR1 is LNHDA, CDR2 SQIVND (reference sequence). CDR3 sequence (DNA): TGTGCCAGTAGTCCCCGACAGGGAGGCTACACCTTC. Translation gives CASSPRQGGYTF.

This CDR3 reads CAIKDGALWGYTF. The CDR3 DNA reads as TGTGCCATTAAGGACGGGGCTCTCTGGGGCTACACCTTC. This chain uses TRBV28 with TRBJ1-2; D perhaps matches TRBD1 (5 bases). Trimming pared 10 bases from V and 8 bases from J, leaving 20 bases between. Germline CDR1 and CDR2: MDHEN and SYDVKM. CDR3 length: 13 residues.

CDR3 amino acids: CASSFTFYNSPLHF. DNA for the CDR3: TGTGCCAGCAGTTTCACATTCTATAATTCACCCCTCCACTTT. The chain couples TRBV6-5 to TRBJ1-6; D is undetermined. Germline lookup yields CDR1 MNHEY and CDR2 SVGAGI. V was pared by 4 bases and J by 3 bases, with 7 bases between. The CDR3 sequence is 14 residues long.

V usage is TRBV9 and J usage is TRBJ2-3, with TRBD2 identical over 12 bases. The ends lost 0 bases at V and 4 bases at J; junction bases unmatched: 3. Per the germline V gene, CDR1 is SGDLS and CDR2 is YYNGEE. There are 16 residues in the CDR3. CDR3 protein: CASSVEASGGADTQYF. CDR3 bases: TGTGCCAGCAGCGTAGAGGCTAGCGGGGGGGCAGATACGCAGTATTTT.

The chain combines TRBV27 with TRBJ2-3, with TRBD2 matching 9 bases. Germline trimming cut 4 bases from V and 1 base from J; bases unmatched to any gene: 6. The CDR3 has 16 amino acids. Per germline, CDR1 MNHEY and CDR2 SMNVEV (reference sequence). The CDR3, as DNA: TGTGCCAGCAGTTCCTACCTAGCGGGGCGCACAGATACGCAGTATTTT. Translation gives CASSSYLAGRTDTQYF.

This clone was seen only once. CDR3 in DNA: TGCGCCAGCAGCCAAGAGCTGGGCAACTATGGCTACACCTTC. Residues: CASSQELGNYGYTF. The chain uses TRBV4-3 and TRBJ1-2; D call uncertain. There are 14 residues in the CDR3. Germline values: CDR1 LGHNA, CDR2 YSLEER. Trimming took off 0 bases at V and 2 bases at J, with 7 bases between the two ends.

The gene calls are TRBV6-5 and TRBJ2-2, with D possibly TRBD2 on 5 matching bases. Germline CDR1 MNHEY, CDR2 SVGAGI. The CDR3 spans 16 residues. V was cut by 0 bases and J by 5 bases, with 13 bases left in between. The CDR3 sequence: CASSYSDWMGTGELFF. CDR3 coding DNA: TGTGCCAGCAGTTACTCGGACTGGATGGGTACCGGGGAGCTGTTTTTT.